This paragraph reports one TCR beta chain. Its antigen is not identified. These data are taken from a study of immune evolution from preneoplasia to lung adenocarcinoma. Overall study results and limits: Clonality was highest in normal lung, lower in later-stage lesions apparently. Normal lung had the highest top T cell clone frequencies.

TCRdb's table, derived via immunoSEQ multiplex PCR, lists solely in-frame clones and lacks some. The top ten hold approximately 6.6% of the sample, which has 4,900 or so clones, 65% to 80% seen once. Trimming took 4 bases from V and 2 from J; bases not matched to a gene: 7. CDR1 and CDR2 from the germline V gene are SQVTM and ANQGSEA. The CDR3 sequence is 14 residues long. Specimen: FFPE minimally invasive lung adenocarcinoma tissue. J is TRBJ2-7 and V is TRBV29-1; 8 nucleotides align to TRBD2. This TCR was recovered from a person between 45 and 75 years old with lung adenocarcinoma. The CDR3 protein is CSVVGETSAYEQYF. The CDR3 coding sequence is TGCAGCGTTGTAGGTGAGACTAGCGCCTACGAGCAGTACTTC.